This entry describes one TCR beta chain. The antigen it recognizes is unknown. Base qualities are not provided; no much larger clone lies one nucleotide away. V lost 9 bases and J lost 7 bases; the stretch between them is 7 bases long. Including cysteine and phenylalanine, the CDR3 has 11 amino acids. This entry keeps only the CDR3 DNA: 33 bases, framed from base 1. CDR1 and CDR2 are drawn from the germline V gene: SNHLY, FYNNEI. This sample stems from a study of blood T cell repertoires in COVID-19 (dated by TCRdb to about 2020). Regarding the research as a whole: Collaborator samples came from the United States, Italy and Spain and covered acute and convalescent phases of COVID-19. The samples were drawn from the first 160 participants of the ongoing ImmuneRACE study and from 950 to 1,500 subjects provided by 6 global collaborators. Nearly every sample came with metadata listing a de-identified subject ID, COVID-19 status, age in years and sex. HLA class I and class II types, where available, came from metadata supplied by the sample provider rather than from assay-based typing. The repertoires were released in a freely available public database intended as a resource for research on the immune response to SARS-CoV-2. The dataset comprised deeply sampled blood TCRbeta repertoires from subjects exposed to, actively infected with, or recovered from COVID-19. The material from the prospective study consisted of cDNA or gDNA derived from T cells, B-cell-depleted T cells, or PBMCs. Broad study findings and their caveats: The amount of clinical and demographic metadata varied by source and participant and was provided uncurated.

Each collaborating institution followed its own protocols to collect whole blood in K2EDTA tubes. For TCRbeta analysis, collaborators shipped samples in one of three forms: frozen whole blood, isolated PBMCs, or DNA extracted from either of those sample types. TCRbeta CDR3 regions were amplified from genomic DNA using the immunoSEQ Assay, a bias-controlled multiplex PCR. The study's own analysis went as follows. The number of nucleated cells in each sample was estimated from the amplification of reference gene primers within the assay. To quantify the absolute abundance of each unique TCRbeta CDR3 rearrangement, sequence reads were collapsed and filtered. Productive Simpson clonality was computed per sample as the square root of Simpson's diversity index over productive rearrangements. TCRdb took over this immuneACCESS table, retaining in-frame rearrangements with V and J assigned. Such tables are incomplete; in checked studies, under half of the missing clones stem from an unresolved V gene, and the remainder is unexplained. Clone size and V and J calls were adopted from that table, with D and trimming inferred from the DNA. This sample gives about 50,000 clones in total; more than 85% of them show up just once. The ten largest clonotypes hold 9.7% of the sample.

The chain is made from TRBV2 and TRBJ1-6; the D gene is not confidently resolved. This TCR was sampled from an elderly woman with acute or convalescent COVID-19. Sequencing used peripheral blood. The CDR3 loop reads CASRENSPLHF. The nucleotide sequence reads TGTGCCAGTCGAGAGAATTCACCCCTCCACTTT. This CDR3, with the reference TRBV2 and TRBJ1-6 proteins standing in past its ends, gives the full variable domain EPEVTQTPSHQVTQMGQEVILRCVPISNHLYFYWYRQILGQKVEFLVSFYNNEISEKSEIFDDQFSVERPDGSNFTLKIRSTKLEDSAMYFCASRENSPLHFGNGTRLTVT.